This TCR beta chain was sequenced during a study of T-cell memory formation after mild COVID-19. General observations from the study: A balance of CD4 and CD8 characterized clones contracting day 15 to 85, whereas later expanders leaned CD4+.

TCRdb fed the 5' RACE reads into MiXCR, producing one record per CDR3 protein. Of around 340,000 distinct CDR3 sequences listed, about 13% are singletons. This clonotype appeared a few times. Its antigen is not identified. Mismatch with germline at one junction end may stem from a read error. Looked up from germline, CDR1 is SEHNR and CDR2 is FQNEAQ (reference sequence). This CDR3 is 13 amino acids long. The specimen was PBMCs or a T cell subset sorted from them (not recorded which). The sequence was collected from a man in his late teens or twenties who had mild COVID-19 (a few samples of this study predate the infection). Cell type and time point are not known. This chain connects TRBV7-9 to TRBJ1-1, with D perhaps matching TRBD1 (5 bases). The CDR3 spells CASSLTADTEAVF. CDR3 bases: TGTGCCAGCAGCTTAACCGCGGACACTGAAGCTGTCTTT.